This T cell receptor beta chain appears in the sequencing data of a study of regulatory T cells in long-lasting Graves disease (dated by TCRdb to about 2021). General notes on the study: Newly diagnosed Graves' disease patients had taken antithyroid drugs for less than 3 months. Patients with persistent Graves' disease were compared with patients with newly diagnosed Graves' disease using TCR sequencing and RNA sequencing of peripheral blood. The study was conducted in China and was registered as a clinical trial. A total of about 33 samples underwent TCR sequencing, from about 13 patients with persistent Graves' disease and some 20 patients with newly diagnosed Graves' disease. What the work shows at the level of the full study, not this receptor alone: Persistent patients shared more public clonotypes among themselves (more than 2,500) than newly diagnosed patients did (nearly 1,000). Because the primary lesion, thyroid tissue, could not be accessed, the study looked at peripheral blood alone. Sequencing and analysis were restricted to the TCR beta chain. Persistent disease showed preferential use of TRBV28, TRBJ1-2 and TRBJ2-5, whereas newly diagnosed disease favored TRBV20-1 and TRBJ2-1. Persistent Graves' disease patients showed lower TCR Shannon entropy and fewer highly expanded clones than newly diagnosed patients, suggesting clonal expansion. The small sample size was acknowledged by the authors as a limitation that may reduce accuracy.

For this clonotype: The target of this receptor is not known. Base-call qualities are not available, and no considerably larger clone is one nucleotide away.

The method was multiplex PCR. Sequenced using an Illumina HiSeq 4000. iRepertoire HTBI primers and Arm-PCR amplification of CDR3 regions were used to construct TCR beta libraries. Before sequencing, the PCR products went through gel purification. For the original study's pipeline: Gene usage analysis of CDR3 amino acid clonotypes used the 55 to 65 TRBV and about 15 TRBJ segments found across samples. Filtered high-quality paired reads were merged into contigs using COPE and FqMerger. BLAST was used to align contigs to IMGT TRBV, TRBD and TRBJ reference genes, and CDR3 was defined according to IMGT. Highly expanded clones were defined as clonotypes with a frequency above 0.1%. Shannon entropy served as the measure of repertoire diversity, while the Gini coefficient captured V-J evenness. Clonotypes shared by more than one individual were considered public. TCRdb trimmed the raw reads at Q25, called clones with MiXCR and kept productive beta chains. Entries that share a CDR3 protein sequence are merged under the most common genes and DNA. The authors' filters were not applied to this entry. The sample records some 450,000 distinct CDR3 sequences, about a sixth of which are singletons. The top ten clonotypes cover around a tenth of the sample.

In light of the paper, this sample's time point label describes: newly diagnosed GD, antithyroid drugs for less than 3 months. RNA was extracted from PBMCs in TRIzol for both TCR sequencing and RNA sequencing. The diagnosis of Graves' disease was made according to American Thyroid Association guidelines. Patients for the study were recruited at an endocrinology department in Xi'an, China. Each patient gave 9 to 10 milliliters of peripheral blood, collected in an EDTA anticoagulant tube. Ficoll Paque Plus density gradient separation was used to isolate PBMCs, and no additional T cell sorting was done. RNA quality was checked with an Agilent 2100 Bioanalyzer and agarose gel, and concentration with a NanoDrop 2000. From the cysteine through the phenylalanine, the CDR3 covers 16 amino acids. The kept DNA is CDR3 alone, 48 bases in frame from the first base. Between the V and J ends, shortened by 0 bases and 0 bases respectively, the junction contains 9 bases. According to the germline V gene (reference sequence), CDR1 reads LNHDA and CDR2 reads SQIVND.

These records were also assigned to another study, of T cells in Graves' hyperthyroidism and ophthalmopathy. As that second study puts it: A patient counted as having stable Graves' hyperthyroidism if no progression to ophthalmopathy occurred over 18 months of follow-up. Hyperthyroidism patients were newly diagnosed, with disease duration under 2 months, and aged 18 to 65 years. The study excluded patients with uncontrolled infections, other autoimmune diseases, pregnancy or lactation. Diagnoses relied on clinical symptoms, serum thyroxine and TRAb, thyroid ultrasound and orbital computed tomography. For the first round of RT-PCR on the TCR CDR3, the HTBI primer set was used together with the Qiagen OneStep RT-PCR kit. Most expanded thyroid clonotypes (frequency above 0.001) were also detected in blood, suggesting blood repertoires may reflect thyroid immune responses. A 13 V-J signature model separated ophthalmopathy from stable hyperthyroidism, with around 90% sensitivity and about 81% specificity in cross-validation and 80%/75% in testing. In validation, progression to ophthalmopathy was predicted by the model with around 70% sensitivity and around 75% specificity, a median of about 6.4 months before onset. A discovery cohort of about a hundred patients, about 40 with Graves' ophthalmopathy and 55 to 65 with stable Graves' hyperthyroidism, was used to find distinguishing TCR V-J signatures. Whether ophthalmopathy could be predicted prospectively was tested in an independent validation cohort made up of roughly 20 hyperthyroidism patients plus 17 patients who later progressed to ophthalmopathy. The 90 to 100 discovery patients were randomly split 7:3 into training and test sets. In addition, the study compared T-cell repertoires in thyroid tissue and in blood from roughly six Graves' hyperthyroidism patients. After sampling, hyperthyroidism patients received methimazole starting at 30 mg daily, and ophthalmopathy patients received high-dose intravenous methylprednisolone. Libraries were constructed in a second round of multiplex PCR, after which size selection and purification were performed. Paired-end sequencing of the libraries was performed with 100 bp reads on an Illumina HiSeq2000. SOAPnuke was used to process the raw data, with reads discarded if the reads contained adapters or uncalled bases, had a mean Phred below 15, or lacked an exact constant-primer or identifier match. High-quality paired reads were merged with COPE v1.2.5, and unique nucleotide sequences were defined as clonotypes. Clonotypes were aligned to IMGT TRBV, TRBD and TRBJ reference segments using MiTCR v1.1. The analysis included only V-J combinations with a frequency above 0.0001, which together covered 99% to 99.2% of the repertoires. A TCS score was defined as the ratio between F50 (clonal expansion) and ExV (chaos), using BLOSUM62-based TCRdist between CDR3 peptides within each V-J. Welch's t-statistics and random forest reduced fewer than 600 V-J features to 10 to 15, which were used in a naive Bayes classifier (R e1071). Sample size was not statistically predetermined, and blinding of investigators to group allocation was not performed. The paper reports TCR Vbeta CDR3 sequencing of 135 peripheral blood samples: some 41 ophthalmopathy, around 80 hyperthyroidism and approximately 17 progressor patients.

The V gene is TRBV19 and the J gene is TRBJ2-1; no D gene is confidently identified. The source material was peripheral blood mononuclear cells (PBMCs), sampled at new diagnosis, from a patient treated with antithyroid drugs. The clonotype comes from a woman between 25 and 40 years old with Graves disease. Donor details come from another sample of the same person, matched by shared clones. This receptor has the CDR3 CASSIEASSSYNEQFF. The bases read TGTGCCAGTAGTATAGAAGCTTCGAGCTCCTACAATGAGCAGTTCTTC.